These 26 T cell receptor beta chains share one sample of origin, sequenced in a study of blood T cell repertoires in COVID-19. Some clones are missing from TCRdb's copy, which holds only in-frame ones; the method was immunoSEQ multiplex PCR. The sample contains some 220,000 clones, about 85% of which appear only once. The source material was peripheral blood. The receptors shown here come from a woman between 18 and 29 years old who had recovered from COVID-19.

This chain connects TRBV2 to TRBJ2-7; tentatively, D is TRBD1 (6 bases). Trimming shortened V by 7 bases and J by 3 bases, and 13 bases separated the two germline ends. The CDR3 covers 13 residues. CDR1 and CDR2 from the germline V gene are SNHLY and FYNNEI. The CDR3 loop reads CASKDLQGYEQYF. The CDR3 DNA follows: TGTGCCAGCAAAGACCTACAGGGCTACGAGCAGTACTTC.

This clone was detected once. The chain combines TRBV9 with TRBJ1-5; 8 nucleotides line up with TRBD1. Germline V gene data show CDR1 as SGDLS and CDR2 as YYNGEE. This CDR3 has 14 amino acids. The V segment lost 4 bases and the J segment 7 bases; nucleotides outside the gene matches: 7. CDR3 sequence reads: CASSPDRAGQPQHF. The CDR3 region has the DNA TGTGCCAGCAGCCCGGACAGGGCAGGACAGCCCCAGCATTTT.

The chain has TRBV10-1 and TRBJ2-7, with a tentative D call TRBD2 (6 bases). Germline V CDR1 and CDR2: WNHNN, SYGVQD (reference sequence). Trimming removed 9 bases from V and 1 base from J, with 13 bases in between. This CDR3 region has 13 residues. The CDR3, as DNA: TGCGCCAGGCATGGGGACTTTTCCTACGAGCAGTACTTC. Protein product: CARHGDFSYEQYF.

The chain joins TRBV5-6 to TRBJ2-5, with 8 positions matching TRBD1. The CDR3 consists of 13 residues. Germline CDR1 reads SGHDT; CDR2 reads YYEEEE. V lost 4 bases to trimming and J lost 5 bases; unmatched junction nucleotides: 4. The CDR3 nucleotides are TGTGCCAGCAGCCCAGGGGGCGCCGAGACCCAGTACTTC. Its translation is CASSPGGAETQYF.

V is TRBV29-1 and J is TRBJ2-5, with 7 nucleotides matching TRBD2. Trimming took 2 bases from V and 2 from J; bases not matched to a gene: 8. CDR1 is SQVTM, CDR2 ANQGSEA, per germline. The CDR3 sequence is 15 residues long. The CDR3 coding sequence is TGCAGCGTTGAAAGGAGGCAGGGAGGGCAAGAGACCCAGTACTTC. Translation: CSVERRQGGQETQYF.

This clone came up once. This sequence joins TRBV30 and TRBJ2-1; 7 nucleotides align to TRBD2. V shed 4 bases, J shed 0 bases, and the junction held 9 bases outside the gene matches. The CDR3 consists of 16 residues. CDR1 and CDR2 (germline): GTSNPN, SVGIG (reference sequence). The CDR3 sequence is CAWTGEREGSYNEQFF. CDR3 DNA sequence: TGTGCCTGGACGGGGGAAAGGGAGGGCTCCTACAATGAGCAGTTCTTC.

V and J are TRBV27 and TRBJ2-3; 8 bases line up with TRBD2. Germline V gives CDR1 MNHEY, CDR2 SMNVEV (reference sequence). The ends lost 7 bases at V and 1 base at J; junction bases unmatched: 10. The CDR3 covers 16 residues. CDR3 region: CASKPPFSGGTDTQYF. CDR3 nucleotide sequence: TGTGCCAGCAAACCCCCCTTTAGCGGGGGCACAGATACGCAGTATTTT.

This clone has a handful of counts. CDR3 nucleotide sequence: TGTGCCAGCAGCTTAGGGTTCGGAGGGAACACTGAAGCTTTCTTT. It yields the protein CASSLGFGGNTEAFF. The rearrangement uses TRBV7-2 and TRBJ1-1; D is ambiguous. This CDR3 is 15 amino acids long. The ends were cut back, 1 base at V and 1 base at J, with 10 bases in the middle. CDR1 SGHTA and CDR2 FQGNSA come from the germline V gene.

The rearrangement joins TRBV19 to TRBJ1-2, with 8 positions matching TRBD1. This CDR3 is 14 amino acids long. V was pared by 5 bases and J by 2 bases, with 4 bases of the junction left unmatched. Germline lookup yields CDR1 LNHDA and CDR2 SQIVND (reference sequence). The CDR3 protein is CASSPGTGNYGYTF. The CDR3, as DNA: TGTGCCAGTAGTCCAGGGACAGGAAACTATGGCTACACCTTC.

This chain uses TRBV5-1 with TRBJ2-4, with D possibly TRBD2 on 6 matching bases. V lost 0 bases and J lost 3, with 7 bases in between. CDR1 and CDR2 from the germline V gene are SGHRS and YFSETQ. The length of the CDR3 is 14 residues. CDR3 nucleotide sequence: TGCGCCAGCAGCTTGGACGGGGGCAAAAACATTCAGTACTTC. It encodes CASSLDGGKNIQYF.

V is TRBV3-1 (or the pseudogene TRBV3-2) and J is TRBJ2-3, with TRBD2 matching 12 bases. The CDR3 is 17 amino acids. V was pared by 0 bases and J by 2 bases, with 3 bases of the junction left unmatched. Germline CDR1 and CDR2: LGHDT and YNNKEL (reference sequence). Here the CDR3 reads CASSQETSGSDTDTQYF. As DNA, the CDR3 is TGTGCCAGCAGCCAAGAGACTAGCGGGAGTGACACAGATACGCAGTATTTT.

The rearrangement uses TRBV7-6 and TRBJ1-2; TRBD1 matches 7 bases. This CDR3 is 12 amino acids long. V lost 3 bases and J lost 8; bases outside the gene matches: 3. The germline V gene has CDR1 SGHVS and CDR2 FNYEAQ. This chain's CDR3 is CASSLQGVGYTF. CDR3 nucleotides: TGTGCCAGCAGCTTGCAGGGGGTCGGCTACACCTTC.

The rearrangement uses TRBV12-3 or TRBV12-4 and TRBJ1-1, with no clear D. CDR3 length equals 12 residues. Trimming pared 8 bases from V and 10 bases from J, leaving 17 bases between. In DNA form, the CDR3 reads TGTGCCAGCGATAATACCCGTTCGGGAGCTTTCTTT. Residues: CASDNTRSGAFF.

This chain joins TRBV11-2 and TRBJ2-1; D may be TRBD2 (5 bases). Germline CDR1 is SGHAT and CDR2 is FQNNGV. The CDR3 contains 14 residues. V shed 2 bases and J shed 9 bases, with 14 bases lying between them. The CDR3 DNA is TGTGCCAGCAGCTTAACTGCTATCCGGGGTGAGCAGTTCTTC. Translation: CASSLTAIRGEQFF.

This clone was seen only a few times. The genes are TRBV9 and TRBJ1-3, with 8 bases aligning to TRBD1. CDR3 length: 17 residues. V dropped 4 bases and J dropped 5; count of bases not matched to a gene: 14. Germline loops: CDR1 SGDLS, CDR2 YYNGEE. The CDR3 reads CASSPRRQGAMRNTIYF. For the CDR3, the DNA is TGTGCCAGCAGCCCCCGAAGGCAGGGGGCTATGAGAAACACCATATATTTT.

This chain joins TRBV13 and TRBJ2-5; TRBD1 aligns across 8 bases. CDR1 is PRHDT and CDR2 is FYEKMQ in the germline V gene (reference sequence). Unmatched junction bases numbered 22, after V lost 5 bases and J lost 2 bases. The CDR3 loop spans 20 amino acids. CDR3 bases: TGTGCCAGCAGCCACCGTCACAATTTGGACAGGGACAGGTGGCAAGAGACCCAGTACTTC. This encodes CASSHRHNLDRDRWQETQYF.

The rearrangement links TRBV3-1 (or the pseudogene TRBV3-2) to TRBJ2-1, with 9 bases that match TRBD2. This CDR3 has 18 residues. With V trimmed by 3 bases and J by 9 bases, 18 bases remained unmatched. Germline loops: CDR1 LGHDT, CDR2 YNNKEL (reference sequence). In nucleotides, the CDR3 is TGTGCCAGCAGCCAGACCTTGGGGCGGGAGGGGGGAAAGGGTGAGCAGTTCTTC. This gives the protein CASSQTLGREGGKGEQFF.

This chain links TRBV4-3 with TRBJ2-7, with 8 nucleotides matching TRBD1. CDR3 length: 15 amino acids. The germline CDR1 and CDR2 sequences are LGHNA and YSLEER. Trimming took 1 base from V and 5 from J; bases not matched to a gene: 7. The DNA of the CDR3 is TGCGCCAGCAGCCAAGGCCCAGGGGGCAGGGACGAGCAGTACTTC. Its protein is CASSQGPGGRDEQYF.

This chain connects TRBV9 to TRBJ2-3; 15 bases agree with TRBD2. V lost 3 bases, J lost 0 bases, and 8 bases stayed unmatched. CDR3 size: 19 residues. The V gene's germline CDR1 is SGDLS and CDR2 YYNGEE. This CDR3 is CASSAGLAGGGSSTDTQYF. CDR3 bases: TGTGCCAGCAGCGCAGGACTAGCGGGAGGGGGCTCTAGCACAGATACGCAGTATTTT.

This chain joins TRBV18 and TRBJ2-4; 11 bases are a match to TRBD2. The CDR3 totals 15 residues. After removal of 5 bases from V and 6 bases from J, the junction contained 6 bases not matched to a gene. The germline CDR1 and CDR2 sequences are KGHSH and LQKENI. CDR3 coding DNA: TGTGCCAGCTCAGAACTAGCGGGAGATACAAACATTCAGTACTTC. Its protein product is CASSELAGDTNIQYF.

The rearrangement links TRBV11-2 to TRBJ2-5; 11 bases agree with TRBD2. There are 16 residues in the CDR3. Germline-derived CDR1 and CDR2 are SGHAT and FQNNGV. Trimming at V came to 2 bases and at J to 5 bases, leaving 7 bases not matched to a gene. Written as DNA, the CDR3 is TGTGCCAGCAGCTTACGGATAGCGGGAGGGCGGGAGACCCAGTACTTC. This codes for CASSLRIAGGRETQYF.

The chain employs TRBV9 and TRBJ1-2; 8 bases agree with TRBD1. V was pared by 4 bases and J by 6 bases, with 11 bases of the junction left unmatched. Looked up from germline, CDR1 is SGDLS and CDR2 is YYNGEE. The CDR3 has 15 amino acids. CDR3 residues: CASSLHAGGGNGYTF. CDR3 DNA: TGTGCCAGCAGCTTACATGCAGGGGGCGGCAATGGCTACACCTTC.

This sequence joins TRBV12-3 or TRBV12-4 and TRBJ2-7; no reliable D call. The V end lost 6 bases, the J end lost 7 bases, and 16 bases lay between the germline ends. CDR3 size: 13 residues. For the CDR3, the DNA is TGTGCCAGCAGCCCGACTGGTATTAGGGAGCAGTACTTC. It encodes CASSPTGIREQYF.

The chain joins TRBV19 to TRBJ2-1; TRBD1 matches 8 bases. The CDR3 is 14 amino acids. V shed 6 bases, J shed 6 bases, and the junction held 7 bases outside the gene matches. CDR1 and CDR2 from the germline V gene are LNHDA and SQIVND (reference sequence). The CDR3 DNA is TGTGCCAGTAGCCGTGGACAGGGCGGCAATGAGCAGTTCTTC. Encoded protein: CASSRGQGGNEQFF.

This rearrangement joins TRBV4-3 to TRBJ1-1, with a tentative D call TRBD1 (5 bases). V lost 1 base to trimming and J lost 0 bases, with 6 bases between them. The length of the CDR3 is 14 residues. CDR1 is LGHNA and CDR2 is YSLEER in the germline V gene. In DNA, the CDR3 is TGCGCCAGCAGCCAAGCAGGGCTGAACACTGAAGCTTTCTTT. Amino acids: CASSQAGLNTEAFF.

The V and J genes are TRBV9 and TRBJ2-5; 14 bases line up with TRBD2. Germline lookup yields CDR1 SGDLS and CDR2 YYNGEE. Trimming took 3 bases from V and 4 from J; bases not matched to a gene: 17. This CDR3 is 20 amino acids long. Here the CDR3 reads CASSENDPGLAGAIGETQYF. The CDR3 nucleotides are TGTGCCAGCAGCGAGAACGATCCGGGACTAGCGGGAGCAATCGGAGAGACCCAGTACTTC. Complete variable domain (other parts from reference TRBV9 and TRBJ2-5): DSGVTQTPKHLITATGQRVTLRCSPRSGDLSVYWYQQSLDQGLQFLIQYYNGEERAKGNILERFSAQQFPDLHSELNLSSLELGDSALYFCASSENDPGLAGAIGETQYFGPGTRLLVL.